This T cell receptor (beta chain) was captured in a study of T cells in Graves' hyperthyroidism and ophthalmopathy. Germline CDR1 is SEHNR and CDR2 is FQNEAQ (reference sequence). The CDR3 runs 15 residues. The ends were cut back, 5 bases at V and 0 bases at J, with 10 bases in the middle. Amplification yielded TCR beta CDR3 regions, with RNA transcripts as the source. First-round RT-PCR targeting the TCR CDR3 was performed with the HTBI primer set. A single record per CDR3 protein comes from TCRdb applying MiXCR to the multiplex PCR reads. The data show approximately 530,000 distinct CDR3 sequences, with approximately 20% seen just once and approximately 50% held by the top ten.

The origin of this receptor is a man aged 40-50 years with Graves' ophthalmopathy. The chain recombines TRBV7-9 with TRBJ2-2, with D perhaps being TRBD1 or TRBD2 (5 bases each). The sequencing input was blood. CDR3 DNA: TGTGCCAGCAGCCACGGGACGGCGAACACCGGGGAGCTGTTTTTT. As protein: CASSHGTANTGELFF.